These 16 T cell receptor beta chains originate from one sample sequenced in a study of blood T cell repertoires in COVID-19 (dated by TCRdb to 2019 to 2021). The library relied on the immunoSEQ multiplex PCR assay. Not all clones reach the TCRdb copy of this immuneACCESS table, which keeps in-frame sequences only. Checked studies attribute under half of the gap to unresolved V genes and leave the rest unexplained. The sample records about 120,000 clones, around 83% of which are singletons. The top ten constitute over 3% of the sample. The specimen sequenced was PBMCs or T cells enriched from blood (not recorded which). The receptors stem from a woman between 25 and 40 years old who had recovered from COVID-19.

The V call is TRBV12-3 or TRBV12-4, the J call TRBJ2-2; D is ambiguous. With 3 bases removed from V and 3 bases from J, the gap between germline ends came to 5 bases. The CDR3 spans 13 residues. CDR3 region: CASSLSYTGELFF. The CDR3 DNA reads TGTGCCAGCAGTTTGTCGTACACCGGGGAGCTGTTTTTT.

The chain employs TRBV4-1 and TRBJ2-4, with D possibly TRBD2 on 5 matching bases. Trimming stripped 3 bases from V and 0 bases from J, with 9 bases between. CDR1 is MGHRA, CDR2 YSYEKL, per germline. This CDR3 has 15 amino acids. The CDR3 coding sequence is TGCGCCAGCAGCCAGCTCGGACTAGCCAAAAACATTCAGTACTTC. The encoded protein is CASSQLGLAKNIQYF.

The chain joins TRBV7-9 to TRBJ2-3; possible D gene TRBD1, 7 bases. From germline, CDR1 is SEHNR and CDR2 FQNEAQ (reference sequence). V shed 3 bases and J shed 6 bases, with 16 bases lying between them. The CDR3 covers 15 residues. The CDR3 sequence: CASSFGQVGRDTQYF. The CDR3, as DNA: TGTGCCAGCAGCTTCGGACAGGTGGGGAGGGATACGCAGTATTTT.

The gene calls are TRBV14 and TRBJ2-1; unclear D gene. Germline-derived CDR1 and CDR2 are SGHDN and FVKESK. V lost 0 bases, J lost 12 bases, and 6 bases lay in between. The CDR3 runs 11 residues. The CDR3 spells CASSQERRQFF. DNA of the CDR3: TGTGCCAGCAGCCAAGAGAGGCGGCAGTTCTTC.

The chain joins TRBV10-3 to TRBJ2-2; TRBD1 matches 7 bases. Germline CDR1 reads ENHRY; CDR2 reads SYGVKD. V trimming: 5 bases; J trimming: 1 base; junction bases outside the gene matches: 7. The CDR3 covers 16 residues. The CDR3 DNA is TGTGCCATCAGTACCCCCGGGACAGTGAACACCGGGGAGCTGTTTTTT. Its protein is CAISTPGTVNTGELFF.

The chain recombines TRBV10-3 with TRBJ1-1; D remains ambiguous. The CDR3 totals 18 residues. Germline lookup yields CDR1 ENHRY and CDR2 SYGVKD. Trimming stripped 3 bases from V and 6 bases from J, with 26 bases between. The CDR3 DNA sequence: TGTGCCATCAGTGAATTAGAGTCGCGCGGATACCTGGGTCCTGAAGCTTTCTTT. The encoded protein is CAISELESRGYLGPEAFF.

CDR3 bases: TGTGCCAGTCTAGGATGGCCCTACGAGCAGTACTTC. As protein: CASLGWPYEQYF. The gene calls are TRBV30 and TRBJ2-7; no clear D gene. Germline V lookup: CDR1 GTSNPN, CDR2 SVGIG (reference sequence). CDR3 length: 12 amino acids. Deletions cut 8 bases from V and 2 bases from J, with 13 bases between.

V gene TRBV2 combines with J gene TRBJ1-6; no definite D call. From germline, CDR1 is SNHLY and CDR2 FYNNEI. Trimming took off 8 bases at V and 0 bases at J, with 14 bases between the two ends. CDR3 length equals 16 residues. CDR3 bases: TGTGCCAGCTGCAGGATTGTCAGCTCCTATAATTCACCCCTCCACTTT. Amino acids: CASCRIVSSYNSPLHF.

The chain links TRBV30 to TRBJ2-2; 8 nucleotides line up with TRBD2. V was clipped by 5 bases and J by 5 bases; unmatched bases: 10. The CDR3 sequence is 15 residues long. Germline V lookup: CDR1 GTSNPN, CDR2 SVGIG (reference sequence). The chain's CDR3 is CAWWNAGGKTGELFF. The DNA of the CDR3 is TGTGCCTGGTGGAATGCGGGAGGAAAAACCGGGGAGCTGTTTTTT. The variable domain in full, with the rest retrieved from reference TRBV30 and TRBJ2-2, is SQTIHQWPATLVQPVGSPLSLECTVEGTSNPNLYWYRQAAGRGLQLLFYSVGIGQISSEVPQNLSASRPQDRQFILSSKKLLLSDSGFYLCAWWNAGGKTGELFFGEGSRLTVL.

The chain is built from TRBV9 and TRBJ2-7, with TRBD2 as a possible D gene (6 bases). Germline V CDR1 and CDR2: SGDLS, YYNGEE. V gave up 4 bases and J gave up 5 bases, with 16 bases separating them. The CDR3 is made up of 14 amino acids. The CDR3 DNA reads as TGTGCCAGCAGCACCTCGGACTATCCTGACGAGCAGTACTTC. Protein: CASSTSDYPDEQYF. Combining the CDR3 with reference TRBV9 and TRBJ2-7 gives the whole variable domain DSGVTQTPKHLITATGQRVTLRCSPRSGDLSVYWYQQSLDQGLQFLIQYYNGEERAKGNILERFSAQQFPDLHSELNLSSLELGDSALYFCASSTSDYPDEQYFGPGTRLTVT.

The gene calls are TRBV9 and TRBJ2-7, with a possible D match to TRBD2 (5 bases). The CDR3 extends over 14 amino acids. Trimming took off 4 bases at V and 0 bases at J, with 11 bases between the two ends. Germline CDR1 SGDLS, CDR2 YYNGEE. The CDR3 loop is CASSPDYSSYEQYF. For the CDR3, the DNA is TGTGCCAGCAGCCCCGACTACAGCTCCTACGAGCAGTACTTC.

V gene TRBV9 combines with J gene TRBJ1-3; D is undetermined. The CDR3 spans 15 residues. Trimming stripped 3 bases from V and 0 bases from J, with 10 bases between. CDR1 is SGDLS, CDR2 YYNGEE, per germline. CDR3 sequence (DNA): TGTGCCAGCAGCGCCCCGACACACTCTGGAAACACCATATATTTT. Encoded protein: CASSAPTHSGNTIYF.

This clone was seen a few times. The J gene is TRBJ1-2, the V gene TRBV24-1; D may be TRBD1 (5 bases). CDR1 is KGHDR and CDR2 is SFDVKD in the germline V gene. The germline V and J ends were trimmed by 4 bases and 2 bases, with 10 bases remaining between them. The CDR3 loop spans 14 amino acids. CDR3 protein: CATSDPAGNYGYTF. Here the CDR3 DNA reads TGTGCCACCAGTGACCCCGCAGGGAACTATGGCTACACCTTC.

The chain carries TRBV2 and TRBJ2-3; no clear D gene. The ends were cut back, 6 bases at V and 0 bases at J, with 13 bases in the middle. Germline CDR1 reads SNHLY; CDR2 reads FYNNEI. The CDR3 length is 15 residues. CDR3 loop: CASRYTLGSTDTQYF. CDR3 bases: TGTGCCAGCAGATACACCCTAGGCAGCACAGATACGCAGTATTTT.

This rearrangement joins TRBV29-1 to TRBJ1-1; D gene uncertain. The germline CDR1 and CDR2 sequences are SQVTM and ANQGSEA. The V end lost 5 bases, the J end lost 0 bases, and 10 bases lay between the germline ends. This CDR3 comprises 13 residues. Here the CDR3 DNA reads TGCAGCGTTATAGTGCCCATGAACACTGAAGCTTTCTTT. Its protein is CSVIVPMNTEAFF.

The rearrangement joins TRBV6-1 to TRBJ2-7, with D perhaps matching TRBD1 (6 bases). The CDR3 is made up of 12 amino acids. The V gene lost 2 bases and the J gene lost 5 bases, with 7 bases spanning the gap. Germline-derived CDR1 and CDR2 are MNHNS and SASEGT. This CDR3 is CASSEQGHEQYF. In DNA, the CDR3 is TGTGCCAGCAGTGAACAGGGGCACGAGCAGTACTTC.